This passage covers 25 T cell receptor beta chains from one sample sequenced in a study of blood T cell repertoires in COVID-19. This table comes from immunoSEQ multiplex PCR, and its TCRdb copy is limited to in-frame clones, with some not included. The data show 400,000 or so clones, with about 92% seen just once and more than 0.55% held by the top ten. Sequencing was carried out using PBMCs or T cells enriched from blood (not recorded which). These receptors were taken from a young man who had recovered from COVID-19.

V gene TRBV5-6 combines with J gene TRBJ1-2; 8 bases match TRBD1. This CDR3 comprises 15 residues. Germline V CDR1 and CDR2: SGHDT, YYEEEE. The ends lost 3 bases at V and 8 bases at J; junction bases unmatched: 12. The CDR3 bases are TGTGCCAGCAGCTCCCTAACTGACAGGGGATGGGGCTACACCTTC. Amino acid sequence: CASSSLTDRGWGYTF.

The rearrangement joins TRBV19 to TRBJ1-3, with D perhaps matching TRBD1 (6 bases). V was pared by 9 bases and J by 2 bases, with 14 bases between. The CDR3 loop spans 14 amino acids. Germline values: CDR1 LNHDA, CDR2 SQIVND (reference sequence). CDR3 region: CASDTGSAGNTIYF. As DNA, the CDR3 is TGTGCCAGCGATACAGGGAGCGCTGGAAACACCATATATTTT.

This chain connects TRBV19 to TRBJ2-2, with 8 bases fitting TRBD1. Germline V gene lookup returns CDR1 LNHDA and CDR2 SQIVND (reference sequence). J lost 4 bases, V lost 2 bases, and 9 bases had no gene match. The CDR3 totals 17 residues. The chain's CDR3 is CASSIPGQAARTGELFF. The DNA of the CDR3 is TGTGCCAGTAGTATACCGGGACAGGCGGCCCGCACCGGGGAGCTGTTTTTT. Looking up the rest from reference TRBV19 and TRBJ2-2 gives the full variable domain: DGGITQSPKYLFRKEGQNVTLSCEQNLNHDAMYWYRQDPGQGLRLIYYSQIVNDFQKGDIAEGYSVSREKKESFPLTVTSAQKNPTAFYLCASSIPGQAARTGELFFGEGSRLTVL.

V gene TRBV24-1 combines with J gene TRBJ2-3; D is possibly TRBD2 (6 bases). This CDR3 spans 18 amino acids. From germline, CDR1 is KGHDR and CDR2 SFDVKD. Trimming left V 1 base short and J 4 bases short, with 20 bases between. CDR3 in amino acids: CATSDLSSQEGAADTQYF. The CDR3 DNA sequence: TGTGCCACCAGTGATTTATCGTCTCAGGAGGGTGCCGCAGATACGCAGTATTTT.

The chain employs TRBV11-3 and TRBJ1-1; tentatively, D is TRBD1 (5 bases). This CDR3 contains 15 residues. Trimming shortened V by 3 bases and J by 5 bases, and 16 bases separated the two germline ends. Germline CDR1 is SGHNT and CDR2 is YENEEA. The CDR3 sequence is CASSFNGDLGTEAFF. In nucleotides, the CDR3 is TGTGCCAGCAGCTTTAACGGGGACTTGGGAACTGAAGCTTTCTTT. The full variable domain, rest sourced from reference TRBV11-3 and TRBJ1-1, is EAGVVQSPRYKIIEKKQPVAFWCNPISGHNTLYWYLQNLGQGPELLIRYENEEAVDDSQLPKDRFSAERLKGVDSTLKIQPAELGDSAVYLCASSFNGDLGTEAFFGQGTRLTVV.

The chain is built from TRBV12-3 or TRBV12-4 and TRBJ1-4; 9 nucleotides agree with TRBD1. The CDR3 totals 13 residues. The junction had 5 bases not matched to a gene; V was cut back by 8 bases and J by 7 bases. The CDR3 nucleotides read TGTGCCAGCCGAGGACAGGGGCGTGAAAAACTGTTTTTT. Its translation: CASRGQGREKLFF.

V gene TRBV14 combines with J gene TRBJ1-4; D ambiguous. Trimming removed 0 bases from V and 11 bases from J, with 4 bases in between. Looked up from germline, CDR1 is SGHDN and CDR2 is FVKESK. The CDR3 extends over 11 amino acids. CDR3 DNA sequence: TGTGCCAGCAGCCAAGACGGGAAACTGTTTTTT. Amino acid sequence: CASSQDGKLFF.

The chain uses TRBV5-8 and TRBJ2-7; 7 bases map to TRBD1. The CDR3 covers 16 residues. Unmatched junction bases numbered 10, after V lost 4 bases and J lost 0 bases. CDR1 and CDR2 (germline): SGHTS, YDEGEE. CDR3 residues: CASSRTVGTDSYEQYF. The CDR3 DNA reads TGTGCCAGCAGCAGAACGGTTGGGACAGACTCCTACGAGCAGTACTTC.

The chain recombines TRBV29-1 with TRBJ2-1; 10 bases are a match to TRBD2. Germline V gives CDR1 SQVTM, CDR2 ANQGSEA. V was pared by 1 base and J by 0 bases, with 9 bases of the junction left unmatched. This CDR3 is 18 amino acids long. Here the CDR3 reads CSVEGLAGVPSSYNEQFF. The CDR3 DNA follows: TGCAGCGTTGAAGGACTAGCGGGTGTTCCAAGCTCCTACAATGAGCAGTTCTTC.

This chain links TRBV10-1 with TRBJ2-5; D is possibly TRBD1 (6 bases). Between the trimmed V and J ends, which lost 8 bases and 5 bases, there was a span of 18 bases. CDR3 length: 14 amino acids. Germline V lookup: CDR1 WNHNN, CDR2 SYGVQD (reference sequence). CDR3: CASDQGKGCETQYF. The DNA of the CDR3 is TGCGCCAGCGACCAGGGGAAGGGCTGCGAGACCCAGTACTTC.

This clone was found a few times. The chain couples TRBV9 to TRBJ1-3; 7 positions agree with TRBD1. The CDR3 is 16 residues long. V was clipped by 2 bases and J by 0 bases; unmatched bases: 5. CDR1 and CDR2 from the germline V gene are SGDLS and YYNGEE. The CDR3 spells CASSVTGVASGNTIYF. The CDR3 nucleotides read TGTGCCAGCAGCGTTACAGGGGTAGCCTCTGGAAACACCATATATTTT.

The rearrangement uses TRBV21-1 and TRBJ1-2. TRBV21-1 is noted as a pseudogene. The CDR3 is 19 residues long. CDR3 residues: CATKSEGTANILENYGYTF. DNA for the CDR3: TGTGCCACTAAAAGCGAGGGAACAGCTAACATTCTAGAGAACTATGGCTACACCTTC.

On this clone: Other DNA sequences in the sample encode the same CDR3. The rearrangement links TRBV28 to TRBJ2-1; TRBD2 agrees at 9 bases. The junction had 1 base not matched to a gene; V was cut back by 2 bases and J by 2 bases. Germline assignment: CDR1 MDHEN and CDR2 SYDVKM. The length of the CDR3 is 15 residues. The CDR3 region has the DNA TGTGCCAGCAGTTTAGCGGGAGGGCCCTACAATGAGCAGTTCTTC. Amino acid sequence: CASSLAGGPYNEQFF. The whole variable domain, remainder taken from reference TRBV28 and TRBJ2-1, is DVKVTQSSRYLVKRTGEKVFLECVQDMDHENMFWYRQDPGLGLRLIYFSYDVKMKEKGDIPEGYSVSREKKERFSLILESASTNQTSMYLCASSLAGGPYNEQFFGPGTRLTVL.

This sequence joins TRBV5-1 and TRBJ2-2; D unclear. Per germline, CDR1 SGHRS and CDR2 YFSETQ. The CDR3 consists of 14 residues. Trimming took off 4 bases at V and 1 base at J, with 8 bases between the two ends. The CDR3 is CASSTNLNTGELFF. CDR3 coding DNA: TGCGCCAGCAGCACCAACTTGAACACCGGGGAGCTGTTTTTT.

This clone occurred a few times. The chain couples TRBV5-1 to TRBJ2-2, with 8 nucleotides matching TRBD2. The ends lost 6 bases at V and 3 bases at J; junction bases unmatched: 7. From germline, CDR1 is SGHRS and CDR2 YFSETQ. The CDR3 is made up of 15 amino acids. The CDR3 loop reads CASTQRGRDTGELFF. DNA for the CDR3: TGCGCCAGCACCCAGCGGGGGAGGGACACCGGGGAGCTGTTTTTT.

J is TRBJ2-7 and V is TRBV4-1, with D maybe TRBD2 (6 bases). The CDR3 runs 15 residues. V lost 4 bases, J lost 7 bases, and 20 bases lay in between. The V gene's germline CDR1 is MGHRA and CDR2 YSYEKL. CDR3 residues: CASSRGDRDGGEQYF. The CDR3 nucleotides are TGCGCCAGCAGCCGCGGGGATAGGGACGGGGGAGAGCAGTACTTC.

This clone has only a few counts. As DNA, the CDR3 is TGTGCCACCAGCAGAGATGACAGCAGGGGAAAACTGTTTTTT. It specifies CATSRDDSRGKLFF. The gene calls are TRBV15 and TRBJ1-4; maybe TRBD1 (6 bases). With 0 bases removed from V and 10 bases from J, the gap between germline ends came to 12 bases. CDR3 size: 14 residues. Per germline, CDR1 LNHNV and CDR2 YYDKDF (reference sequence). The whole variable domain, remainder taken from reference TRBV15 and TRBJ1-4, is DAMVIQNPRYQVTQFGKPVTLSCSQTLNHNVMYWYQQKSSQAPKLLFHYYDKDFNNEADTPDNFQSRRPNTSFCFLDIRSPGLGDTAMYLCATSRDDSRGKLFFGSGTQLSVL.

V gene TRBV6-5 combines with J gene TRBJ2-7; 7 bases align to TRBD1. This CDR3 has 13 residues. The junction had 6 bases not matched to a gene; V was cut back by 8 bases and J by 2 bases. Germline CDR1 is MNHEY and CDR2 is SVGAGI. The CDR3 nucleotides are TGTGCCAGCGGGACAGAGTACACCTACGAGCAGTACTTC. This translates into CASGTEYTYEQYF.

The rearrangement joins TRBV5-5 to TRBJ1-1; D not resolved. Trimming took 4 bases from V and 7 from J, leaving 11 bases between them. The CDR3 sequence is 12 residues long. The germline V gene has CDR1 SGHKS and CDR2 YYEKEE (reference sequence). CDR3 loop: CASSKGENEAFF. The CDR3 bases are TGTGCCAGCAGCAAAGGAGAAAATGAAGCTTTCTTT.

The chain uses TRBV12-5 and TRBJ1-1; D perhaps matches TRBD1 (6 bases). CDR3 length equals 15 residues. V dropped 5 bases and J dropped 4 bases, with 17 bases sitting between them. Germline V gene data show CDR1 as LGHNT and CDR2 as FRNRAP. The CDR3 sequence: CASGTGRGALTEAFF. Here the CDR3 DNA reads TGTGCTAGTGGTACGGGCCGGGGGGCCCTCACTGAAGCTTTCTTT.

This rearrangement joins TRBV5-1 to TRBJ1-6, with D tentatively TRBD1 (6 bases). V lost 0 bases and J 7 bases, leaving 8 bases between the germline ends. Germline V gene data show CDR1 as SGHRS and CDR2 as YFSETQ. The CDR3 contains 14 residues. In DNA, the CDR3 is TGCGCCAGCAGCTTGGGGGACAACAATTCACCCCTCCACTTT. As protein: CASSLGDNNSPLHF.

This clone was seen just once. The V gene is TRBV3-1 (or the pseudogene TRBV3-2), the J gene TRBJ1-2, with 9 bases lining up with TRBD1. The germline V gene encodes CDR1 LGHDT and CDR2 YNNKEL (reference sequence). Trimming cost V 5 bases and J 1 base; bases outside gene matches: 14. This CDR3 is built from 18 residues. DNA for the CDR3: TGTGCCAGCAGCTTTTTCTGGGGACAGGGCCGTTTTAACTATGGCTACACCTTC. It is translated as CASSFFWGQGRFNYGYTF.

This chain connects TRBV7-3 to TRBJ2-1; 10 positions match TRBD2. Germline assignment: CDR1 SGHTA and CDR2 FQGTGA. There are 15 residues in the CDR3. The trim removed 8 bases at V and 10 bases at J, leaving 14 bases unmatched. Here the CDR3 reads CASAPRLAGEGEQFF. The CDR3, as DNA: TGTGCCAGCGCGCCAAGGCTAGCGGGAGAGGGCGAGCAGTTCTTC.

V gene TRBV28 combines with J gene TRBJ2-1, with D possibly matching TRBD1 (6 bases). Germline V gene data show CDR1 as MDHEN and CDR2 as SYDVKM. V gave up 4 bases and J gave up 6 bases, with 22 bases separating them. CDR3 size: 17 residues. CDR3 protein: CASSSPPGREGGNEQFF. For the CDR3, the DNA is TGTGCCAGCAGTTCACCCCCGGGCAGGGAAGGGGGCAATGAGCAGTTCTTC.

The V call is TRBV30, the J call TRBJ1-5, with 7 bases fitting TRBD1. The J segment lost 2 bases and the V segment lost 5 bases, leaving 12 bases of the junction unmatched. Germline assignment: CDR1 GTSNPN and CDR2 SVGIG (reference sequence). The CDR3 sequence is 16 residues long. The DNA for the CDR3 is TGTGCCTGGTCAGCGTCGCCAGGGGGACGCAATCAGCCCCAGCATTTT. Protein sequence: CAWSASPGGRNQPQHF.